Listed below are T cell receptor beta chains from one sample, sequenced in a study of blood T cell repertoires in COVID-19. Some clones are missing from TCRdb's copy, which holds only in-frame ones; the method was immunoSEQ multiplex PCR. This sample yields 300,000 to 400,000 clones, of which around 90% are seen a single time; 2.9% belongs to the top ten. Sequenced input: peripheral blood. These receptor sequences come from a woman between 25 and 40 years old with COVID-19, enrolled during active disease. Both conserved end residues are part of each CDR3. Fields, in order: D gene, V gene, J gene, clone size, CDR3 DNA, CDR3 protein. D genes are given only for firm matches. For some rows the clone size is stated as once, few or many, or as a class when expanded; others skip it.

D gene: TRBD1
V gene: TRBV10-3
J gene: TRBJ1-1
clone size: NA
CDR3 DNA: TGTGCCATCAGTGAGTCCCAGGGGGTGGGCACTGAAGCTTTCTTT
CDR3 protein: CAISESQGVGTEAFF

D gene: TRBD2
V gene: TRBV27
J gene: TRBJ2-7
clone size: NA
CDR3 DNA: TGTGCCAGCAGAGCGGGAGCTGGCGAGCAGTACTTC
CDR3 protein: CASRAGAGEQYF

D gene: TRBD1
V gene: TRBV5-1
J gene: TRBJ1-1
clone size: NA
CDR3 DNA: TGCGCCAGCAGCCTACGACCTTGGACAGGGGCGGGGAACACTGAAGCTTTCTTT
CDR3 protein: CASSLRPWTGAGNTEAFF

D gene: TRBD1
V gene: TRBV7-2
J gene: TRBJ1-6
clone size: once
CDR3 DNA: TGTGCCAGCAACACCGCGACAGGGGGCATTGGTTCACCCCTCCACTTT
CDR3 protein: CASNTATGGIGSPLHF

D gene: TRBD2
V gene: TRBV11-2
J gene: TRBJ2-7
clone size: NA
CDR3 DNA: TGTGCCAGCTGGCTTGGAGCGGGAGTGTACGAGCAGTACTTC
CDR3 protein: CASWLGAGVYEQYF

D gene: NA
V gene: TRBV28
J gene: TRBJ1-5
clone size: once
CDR3 DNA: TGTGCCAGCAATTTGGCGAGGGAGCCCCAGCATTTT
CDR3 protein: CASNLAREPQHF

D gene: NA
V gene: TRBV24-1
J gene: TRBJ2-3
clone size: NA
CDR3 DNA: TGTGCCACCAGTGACCCAGGGTCCTTTGGAGATACGCAGTATTTT
CDR3 protein: CATSDPGSFGDTQYF

D gene: NA
V gene: TRBV27
J gene: TRBJ2-3
clone size: NA
CDR3 DNA: TGTGCCAGCAGCCTCACAGATACGCAGTATTTT
CDR3 protein: CASSLTDTQYF

D gene: NA
V gene: TRBV12-5
J gene: TRBJ1-6
clone size: few
CDR3 DNA: TGTGCTAGTGCGGTCAACGATTCACCCCTCCACTTT
CDR3 protein: CASAVNDSPLHF

D gene: TRBD1
V gene: TRBV27
J gene: TRBJ2-3
clone size: NA
CDR3 DNA: TGTGCCAGCAGTTTAAGACAGGGGGCTAGGACAGATACGCAGTATTTT
CDR3 protein: CASSLRQGARTDTQYF